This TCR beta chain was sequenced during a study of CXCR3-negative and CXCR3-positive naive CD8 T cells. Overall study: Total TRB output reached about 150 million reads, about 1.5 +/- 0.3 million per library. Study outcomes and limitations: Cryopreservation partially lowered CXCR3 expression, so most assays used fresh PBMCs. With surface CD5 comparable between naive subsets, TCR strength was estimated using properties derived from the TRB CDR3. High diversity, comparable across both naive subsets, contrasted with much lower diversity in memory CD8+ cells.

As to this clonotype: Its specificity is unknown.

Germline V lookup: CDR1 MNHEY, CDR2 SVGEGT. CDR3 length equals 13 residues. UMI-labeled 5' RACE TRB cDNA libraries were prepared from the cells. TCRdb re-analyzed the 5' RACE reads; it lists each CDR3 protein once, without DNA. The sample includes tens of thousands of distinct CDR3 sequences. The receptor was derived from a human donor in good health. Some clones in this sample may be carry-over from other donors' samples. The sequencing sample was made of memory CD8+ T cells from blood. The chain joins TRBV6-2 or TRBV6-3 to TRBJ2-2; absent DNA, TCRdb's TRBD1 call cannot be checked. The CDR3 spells CASRATESGELFF.